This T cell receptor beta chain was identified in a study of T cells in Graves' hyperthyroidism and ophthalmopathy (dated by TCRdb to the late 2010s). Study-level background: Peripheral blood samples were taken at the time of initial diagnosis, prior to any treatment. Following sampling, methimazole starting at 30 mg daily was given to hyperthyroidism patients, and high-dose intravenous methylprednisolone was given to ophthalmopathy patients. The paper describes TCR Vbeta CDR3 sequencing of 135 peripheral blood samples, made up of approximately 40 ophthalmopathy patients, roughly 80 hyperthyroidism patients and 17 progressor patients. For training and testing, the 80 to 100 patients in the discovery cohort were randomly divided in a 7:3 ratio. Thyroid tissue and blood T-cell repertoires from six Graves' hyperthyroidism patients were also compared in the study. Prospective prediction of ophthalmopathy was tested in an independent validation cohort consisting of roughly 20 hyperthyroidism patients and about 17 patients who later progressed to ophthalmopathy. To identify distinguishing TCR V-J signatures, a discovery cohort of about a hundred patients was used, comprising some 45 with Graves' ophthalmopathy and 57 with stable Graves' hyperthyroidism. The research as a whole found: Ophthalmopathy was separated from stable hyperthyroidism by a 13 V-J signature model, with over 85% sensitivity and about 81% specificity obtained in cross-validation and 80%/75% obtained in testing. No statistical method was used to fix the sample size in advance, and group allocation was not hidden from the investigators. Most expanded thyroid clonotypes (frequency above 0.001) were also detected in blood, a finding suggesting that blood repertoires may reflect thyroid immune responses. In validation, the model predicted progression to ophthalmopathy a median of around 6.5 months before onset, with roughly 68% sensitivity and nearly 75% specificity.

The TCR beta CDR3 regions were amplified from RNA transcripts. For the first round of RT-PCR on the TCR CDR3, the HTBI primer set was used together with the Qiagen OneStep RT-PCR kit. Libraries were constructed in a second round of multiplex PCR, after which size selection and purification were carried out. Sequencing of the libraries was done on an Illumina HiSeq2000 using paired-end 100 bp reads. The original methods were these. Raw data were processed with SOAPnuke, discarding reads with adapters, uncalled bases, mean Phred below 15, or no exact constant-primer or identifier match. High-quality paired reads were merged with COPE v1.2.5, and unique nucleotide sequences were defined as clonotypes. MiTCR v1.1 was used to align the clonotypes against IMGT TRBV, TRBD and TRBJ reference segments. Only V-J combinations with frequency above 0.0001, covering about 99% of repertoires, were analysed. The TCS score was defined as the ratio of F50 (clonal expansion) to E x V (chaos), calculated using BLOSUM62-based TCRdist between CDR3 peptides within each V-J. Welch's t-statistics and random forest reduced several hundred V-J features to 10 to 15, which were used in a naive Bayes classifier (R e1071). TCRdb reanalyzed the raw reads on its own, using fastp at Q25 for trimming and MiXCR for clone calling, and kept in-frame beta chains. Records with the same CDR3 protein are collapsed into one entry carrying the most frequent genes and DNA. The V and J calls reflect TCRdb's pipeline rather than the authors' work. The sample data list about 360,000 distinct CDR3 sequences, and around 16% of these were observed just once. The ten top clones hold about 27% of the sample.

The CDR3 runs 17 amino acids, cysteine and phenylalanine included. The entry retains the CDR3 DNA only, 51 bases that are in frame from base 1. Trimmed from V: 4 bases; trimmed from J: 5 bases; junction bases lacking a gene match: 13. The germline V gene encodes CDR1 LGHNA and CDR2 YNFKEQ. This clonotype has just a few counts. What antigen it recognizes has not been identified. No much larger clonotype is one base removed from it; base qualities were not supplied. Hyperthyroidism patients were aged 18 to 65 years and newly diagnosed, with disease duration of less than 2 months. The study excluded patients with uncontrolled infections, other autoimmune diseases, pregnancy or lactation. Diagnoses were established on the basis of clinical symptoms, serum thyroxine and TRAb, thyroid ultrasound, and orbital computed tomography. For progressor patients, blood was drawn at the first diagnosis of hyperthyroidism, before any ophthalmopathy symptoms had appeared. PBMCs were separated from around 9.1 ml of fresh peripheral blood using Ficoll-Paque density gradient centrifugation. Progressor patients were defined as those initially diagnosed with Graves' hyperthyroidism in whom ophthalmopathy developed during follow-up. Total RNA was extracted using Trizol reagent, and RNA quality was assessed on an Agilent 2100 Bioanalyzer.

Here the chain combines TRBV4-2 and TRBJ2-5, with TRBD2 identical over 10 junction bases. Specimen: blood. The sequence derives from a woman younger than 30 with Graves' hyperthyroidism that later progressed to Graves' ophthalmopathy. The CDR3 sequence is CASSPGPLAGEWETQYF. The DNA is TGTGCCAGCAGCCCAGGCCCGCTAGCGGGAGAGTGGGAGACCCAGTACTTC.